A single sample is the source of the 27 T cell receptor beta chains below, sequenced in a study of blood T cell repertoires in COVID-19. Repertoires were generated with immunoSEQ multiplex PCR, while TCRdb's copy carries only in-frame clones and drops some. Here the sample spans some 300,000 clones, about 86% being singletons. Sequenced: peripheral blood. The receptors stem from a woman between 65 and 79 years old with COVID-19, enrolled during active disease.

The chain links TRBV4-3 to TRBJ2-3, with 8 bases aligning to TRBD1. CDR3 length equals 17 residues. Germline CDR1 LGHNA, CDR2 YSLEER. With 3 bases clipped from V and 5 bases from J, the junction kept 13 bases outside the gene matches. CDR3 amino acids: CASSQGQGAGLRDTQYF. CDR3 bases: TGCGCCAGCAGCCAGGGTCAGGGGGCGGGGTTGAGAGATACGCAGTATTTT.

V usage is TRBV7-9 and J usage is TRBJ1-1; TRBD1 aligns across 7 bases. The CDR3 runs to 15 residues. Germline V gene data show CDR1 as SEHNR and CDR2 as FQNEAQ (reference sequence). V lost 3 bases to trimming and J lost 7 bases; unmatched junction nucleotides: 11. The DNA of the CDR3 is TGTGCCAGCAGCTTTCAACAGGGGAAATCTGGTGAAGCTTTCTTT. It is translated as CASSFQQGKSGEAFF.

The chain is built from TRBV27 and TRBJ1-4, with TRBD1 matching 11 bases. The CDR3 consists of 14 residues. The germline V gene has CDR1 MNHEY and CDR2 SMNVEV (reference sequence). Trimming at V came to 4 bases and at J to 7 bases, leaving 2 bases not matched to a gene. CDR3: CASSSGTGGEKLFF. For the CDR3, the DNA is TGTGCCAGCAGTTCCGGGACAGGGGGTGAAAAACTGTTTTTT.

The V and J genes are TRBV27 and TRBJ1-2; perhaps TRBD1 as D (6 bases). V was clipped by 2 bases and J by 4 bases, with 8 bases between them. From germline, CDR1 is MNHEY and CDR2 SMNVEV (reference sequence). The CDR3 is made up of 13 amino acids. The DNA of the CDR3 is TGTGCCAGCAGTTTAAAGGGGGTCTATGGCTACACCTTC. It specifies CASSLKGVYGYTF.

CDR3 nucleotides: TGTGCCAGCAGCCGGGGCGGCCCCTCCTACGAGCAGTACTTC. It encodes CASSRGGPSYEQYF. The chain recombines TRBV3-1 (or the pseudogene TRBV3-2) with TRBJ2-7; TRBD1 is a possible D gene (5 bases). CDR1 and CDR2 from the germline V gene are LGHDT and YNNKEL (reference sequence). The CDR3 extends over 14 amino acids. Trimming took off 4 bases at V and 0 bases at J, with 10 bases between the two ends.

The V gene is TRBV13, the J gene TRBJ1-3, with a tentative D call TRBD1 (6 bases). Trimming shortened V by 5 bases and J by 0 bases, and 14 bases separated the two germline ends. The CDR3 runs to 16 residues. Germline lookup yields CDR1 PRHDT and CDR2 FYEKMQ (reference sequence). CDR3 sequence reads: CASSNRQADSGNTIYF. DNA of the CDR3: TGTGCCAGCAGCAACAGACAGGCCGACTCTGGAAACACCATATATTTT.

A single count supports this clone. This chain connects TRBV20-1 to TRBJ2-7; 9 bases are a match to TRBD1. Germline assignment: CDR1 DFQATT and CDR2 SNEGSKA (reference sequence). J was trimmed by 5 bases and V by 3 bases; bases with no gene match: 8. The CDR3 length is 14 residues. CDR3 DNA sequence: TGCAGTGCTAGTCGTGGACAGGGGCCGAACGAGCAGTACTTC. Translation gives CSASRGQGPNEQYF.

This clone was counted a few times. The chain employs TRBV6-4 and TRBJ1-1; possible D gene TRBD1, 6 bases. Trimming shortened V by 5 bases and J by 1 base, and 8 bases separated the two germline ends. There are 13 residues in the CDR3. Germline CDR1 is MRHNA and CDR2 is SNTAGT. The CDR3 DNA reads as TGTGCCAGCAGTCGACAGGAGAACACTGAAGCTTTCTTT. Encoded protein: CASSRQENTEAFF.

This clone was observed once. The genes are TRBV7-2 and TRBJ2-4, with D unclear. This CDR3 comprises 13 residues. The V end lost 2 bases, the J end lost 8 bases, and 10 bases lay between the germline ends. Germline loops: CDR1 SGHTA, CDR2 FQGNSA. This CDR3 is CASSLQRRDIQYF. The CDR3 DNA reads as TGTGCCAGCAGCTTACAAAGACGGGACATTCAGTACTTC. Based on the CDR3 plus reference TRBV7-2 and TRBJ2-4, the full variable domain is GAGVSQSPSNKVTEKGKDVELRCDPISGHTALYWYRQSLGQGLEFLIYFQGNSAPDKSGLPSDRFSAERTGGSVSTLTIQRTQQEDSAVYLCASSLQRRDIQYFGAGTRLSVL.

This chain links TRBV27 with TRBJ2-7, with 12 positions matching TRBD1. The V segment lost 5 bases and the J segment 4 bases; nucleotides outside the gene matches: 3. This CDR3 spans 14 amino acids. Germline V CDR1 and CDR2: MNHEY, SMNVEV (reference sequence). The CDR3 coding sequence is TGTGCCAGCAGTGCGGGACAGGGGGCTTACGAGCAGTACTTC. This codes for CASSAGQGAYEQYF.

This clone was recorded once. The rearrangement uses TRBV10-1 and TRBJ2-1, with 8 bases aligning to TRBD1. The CDR3 covers 17 residues. CDR1 and CDR2 from the germline V gene are WNHNN and SYGVQD (reference sequence). After removal of 5 bases from V and 0 bases from J, the junction contained 9 bases not matched to a gene. This chain's CDR3 is CASSPTGERSSYNEQFF. The DNA for the CDR3 is TGCGCCAGCAGTCCGACAGGGGAAAGGAGCTCCTACAATGAGCAGTTCTTC.

This rearrangement joins TRBV6-5 to TRBJ2-7; maybe TRBD2 (5 bases). V was shortened by 6 bases and J by 7 bases, with 13 bases between the two germline ends. Germline values: CDR1 MNHEY, CDR2 SVGAGI. This CDR3 has 12 amino acids. The CDR3 DNA reads as TGTGCCAGCAGAAGGCTACTAGGGGAGCAGTACTTC. Protein product: CASRRLLGEQYF.

The chain links TRBV12-5 to TRBJ1-1, with D possibly being TRBD1 (5 bases). The V end lost 1 base, the J end lost 12 bases, and 9 bases lay between the germline ends. Germline CDR1 is LGHNT and CDR2 is FRNRAP. The CDR3 length is 11 residues. The CDR3 coding sequence is TGTGCTAGTGGTTTGGGGGGCTTGTCTTTCTTT. Protein product: CASGLGGLSFF.

This clone has a single count. The genes are TRBV5-1 and TRBJ2-7; 7 positions match TRBD1. The trim removed 3 bases at V and 0 bases at J, leaving 9 bases unmatched. Germline CDR1 and CDR2: SGHRS and YFSETQ. The CDR3 has 16 amino acids. The DNA for the CDR3 is TGCGCCAGCAGCTGGGACCCGGACAGGATCTCCTACGAGCAGTACTTC. It encodes CASSWDPDRISYEQYF.

The chain links TRBV11-2 to TRBJ1-2; possible D gene TRBD1, 5 bases. Germline V CDR1 and CDR2: SGHAT, FQNNGV. The CDR3 contains 12 residues. Trimming pared 8 bases from V and 4 bases from J, leaving 11 bases between. In nucleotides, the CDR3 is TGTGCCAGCTCGACAGAGACCTATGGCTACACCTTC. It translates to CASSTETYGYTF.

The sample holds one count of this clone. The CDR3 DNA sequence: TGTGCCAGCAGTTACGTGCAGGGGGCGGTCACGGAGCAGTTCTTC. Residues: CASSYVQGAVTEQFF. This sequence joins TRBV6-5 and TRBJ2-1; 8 nucleotides match TRBD1. The CDR3 has 15 amino acids. The J segment lost 10 bases and the V segment lost 2 bases, leaving 10 bases of the junction unmatched. CDR1 MNHEY and CDR2 SVGAGI come from the germline V gene.

This clone was counted a few times. The CDR3 sequence is CASSQVNRGGGSEQFF. The CDR3 region has the DNA TGCGCCAGCAGCCAAGTGAATCGCGGGGGAGGGAGTGAGCAGTTCTTC. The chain has TRBV4-3 and TRBJ2-1; 7 nucleotides align to TRBD2. After removal of 1 base from V and 9 bases from J, the junction contained 12 bases not matched to a gene. In germline, CDR1 is LGHNA, CDR2 YSLEER. The CDR3 runs to 16 residues.

The sample holds a few counts of this clone. V gene TRBV6-5 combines with J gene TRBJ2-7; 9 bases align to TRBD1. V shed 6 bases, J shed 4 bases, and the junction held 4 bases outside the gene matches. CDR1 MNHEY and CDR2 SVGAGI come from the germline V gene. There are 13 residues in the CDR3. The CDR3 spells CASRGQGRYEQYF. The CDR3 DNA follows: TGTGCCAGCAGGGGACAGGGTCGGTACGAGCAGTACTTC.

V and J are TRBV5-8 and TRBJ2-5; 10 bases agree with TRBD1. J lost 2 bases, V lost 4 bases, and 2 bases had no gene match. Germline V gene lookup returns CDR1 SGHTS and CDR2 YDEGEE. The CDR3 sequence is 14 residues long. In nucleotides, the CDR3 is TGTGCCAGCAGCCGGGGACAGGGGCAAGAGACCCAGTACTTC. Translated: CASSRGQGQETQYF.

This clone has more than one count but fewer than ten. The chain is built from TRBV12-3 or TRBV12-4 and TRBJ1-2; D uncertain. This CDR3 is 13 amino acids long. V shed 3 bases and J shed 2 bases, with 7 bases lying between them. CDR3 amino acids: CASSFWANYGYTF. The CDR3 region has the DNA TGTGCCAGCAGTTTCTGGGCAAACTATGGCTACACCTTC.

The V call is TRBV10-3, the J call TRBJ2-3, with D possibly being TRBD2 (5 bases). The CDR3 has 14 residues. V shed 4 bases and J shed 5 bases, with 13 bases lying between them. Germline V gene data show CDR1 as ENHRY and CDR2 as SYGVKD. The CDR3 sequence: CAISGAGGRDTQYF. CDR3 coding DNA: TGTGCCATCAGTGGGGCCGGTGGGAGAGATACGCAGTATTTT.

In nucleotides, the CDR3 is TGTGCCAGCAGCTCTAGCGGGGGGAATAACAATGAGCAGTTCTTC. Translated: CASSSSGGNNNEQFF. The V gene is TRBV6-4, the J gene TRBJ2-1; TRBD2 matches 11 bases. With V trimmed by 6 bases and J by 5 bases, 6 bases remained unmatched. The length of the CDR3 is 15 residues. CDR1 and CDR2 (germline): MRHNA, SNTAGT.

This clone has a handful of counts. This sequence joins TRBV5-1 and TRBJ1-4; D remains unclear. In germline, CDR1 is SGHRS, CDR2 YFSETQ. Trimming pared 3 bases from V and 2 bases from J, leaving 14 bases between. This CDR3 spans 16 amino acids. In DNA, the CDR3 is TGCGCCAGCAGCTCGGGAGCACTGGGGACTAATGAAAAACTGTTTTTT. This translates into CASSSGALGTNEKLFF.

The J gene is TRBJ1-2, the V gene TRBV9; the match to TRBD1 covers 7 bases. Per germline, CDR1 SGDLS and CDR2 YYNGEE. This CDR3 region has 13 residues. V trimming: 6 bases; J trimming: 2 bases; junction bases outside the gene matches: 4. The CDR3: CASTLTGNYGYTF. The DNA of the CDR3 is TGTGCCAGCACCCTGACAGGGAACTATGGCTACACCTTC.

This CDR3 is CSVLPRQGAGELFF. Here the CDR3 DNA reads TGCAGCGTCCTTCCGAGACAGGGGGCCGGGGAGCTGTTTTTT. The rearrangement uses TRBV29-1 and TRBJ2-2; 9 nucleotides line up with TRBD1. CDR1 and CDR2 from the germline V gene are SQVTM and ANQGSEA. The CDR3 spans 14 residues. V shed 6 bases and J 6 bases; nucleotides not matched to a gene: 8.

This chain uses TRBV5-1 with TRBJ1-1; possible D gene TRBD1, 6 bases. Germline CDR1 reads SGHRS; CDR2 reads YFSETQ. The CDR3 extends over 15 amino acids. V was trimmed by 5 bases and J by 3 bases, leaving 17 bases between them. CDR3 in amino acids: CASRNKGEGYTEAFF. DNA of the CDR3: TGCGCCAGCAGAAACAAGGGGGAAGGTTACACTGAAGCTTTCTTT.

The chain is built from TRBV15 and TRBJ1-1; maybe TRBD1 (6 bases). CDR1 and CDR2 (germline): LNHNV, YYDKDF (reference sequence). The CDR3 is 15 amino acids. V dropped 0 bases and J dropped 7 bases, with 15 bases sitting between them. The CDR3 spells CATSRDIQGIDEAFF. The CDR3 nucleotides read TGTGCCACCAGCAGAGATATACAGGGAATCGATGAAGCTTTCTTT. Supplemented by reference TRBV15 and TRBJ1-1, the full variable domain reads DAMVIQNPRYQVTQFGKPVTLSCSQTLNHNVMYWYQQKSSQAPKLLFHYYDKDFNNEADTPDNFQSRRPNTSFCFLDIRSPGLGDTAMYLCATSRDIQGIDEAFFGQGTRLTVV.